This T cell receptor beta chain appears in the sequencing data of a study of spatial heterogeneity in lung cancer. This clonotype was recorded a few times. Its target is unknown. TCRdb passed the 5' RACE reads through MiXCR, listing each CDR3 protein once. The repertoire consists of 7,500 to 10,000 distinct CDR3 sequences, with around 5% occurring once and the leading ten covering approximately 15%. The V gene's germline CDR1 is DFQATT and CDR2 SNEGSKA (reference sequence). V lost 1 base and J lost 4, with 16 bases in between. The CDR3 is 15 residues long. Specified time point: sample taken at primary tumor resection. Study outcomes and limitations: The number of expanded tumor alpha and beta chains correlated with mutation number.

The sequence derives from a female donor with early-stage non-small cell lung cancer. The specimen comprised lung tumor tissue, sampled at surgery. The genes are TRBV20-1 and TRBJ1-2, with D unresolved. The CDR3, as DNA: TGCAGTGCTAGAGGTGGACTGCGAAAGCTCTATGGCTACACCTTC. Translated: CSARGGLRKLYGYTF.